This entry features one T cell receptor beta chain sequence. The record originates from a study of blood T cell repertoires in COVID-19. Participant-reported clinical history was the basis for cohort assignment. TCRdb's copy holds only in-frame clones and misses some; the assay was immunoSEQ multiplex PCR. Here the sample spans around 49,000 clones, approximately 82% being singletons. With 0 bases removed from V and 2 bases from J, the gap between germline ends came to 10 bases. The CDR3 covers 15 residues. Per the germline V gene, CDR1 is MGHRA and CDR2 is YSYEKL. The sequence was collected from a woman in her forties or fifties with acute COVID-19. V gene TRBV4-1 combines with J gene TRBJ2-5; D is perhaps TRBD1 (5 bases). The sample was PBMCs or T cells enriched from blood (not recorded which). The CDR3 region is CASSQEYRYQETQYF. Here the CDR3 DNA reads TGCGCCAGCAGCCAAGAGTACAGGTATCAAGAGACCCAGTACTTC.